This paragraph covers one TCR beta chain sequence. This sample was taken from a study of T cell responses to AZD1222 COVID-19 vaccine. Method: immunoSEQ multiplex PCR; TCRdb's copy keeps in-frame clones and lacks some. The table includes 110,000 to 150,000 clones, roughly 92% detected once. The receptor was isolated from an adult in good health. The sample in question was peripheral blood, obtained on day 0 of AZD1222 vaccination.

CDR3 sequence reads: CASSSRGSGNYNEQFF. The CDR3 DNA reads TGTGCCAGCAGCTCCCGGGGTAGCGGGAATTACAATGAGCAGTTCTTC. The V and J genes are TRBV11-2 and TRBJ2-1, with 8 bases matching TRBD2. Germline assignment: CDR1 SGHAT and CDR2 FQNNGV. Unmatched junction bases numbered 9, after V lost 4 bases and J lost 4 bases. This CDR3 region has 16 residues.